Presented here are 22 T cell receptor beta chains from one specimen sequenced in a study of regulatory T cells in long-lasting Graves disease. TCR beta libraries were built with iRepertoire HTBI primers and Arm-PCR of CDR3 regions. Each CDR3 protein is one row after TCRdb ran MiXCR on the multiplex PCR reads. The sample consists of about 470,000 distinct CDR3 sequences, roughly 20% of them appearing once. Described time point: persistent/refractory GD, antithyroid drugs over 5 years with positive TRAb. Researchers made the TCR library from RNA that was extracted from PBMCs. Material: peripheral blood mononuclear cells (PBMCs), obtained when the disease was refractory, from a patient treated with antithyroid drugs. Receptors originate from a female donor with Graves disease.

This clonotype was counted many times. The CDR3 spells CASSAESRTDTQYF. CDR3 nucleotides: TGTGCCAGCAGTGCGGAGTCTCGCACAGATACGCAGTATTTT. This sequence joins TRBV2 and TRBJ2-3, with D unresolved. Per the germline V gene, CDR1 is SNHLY and CDR2 is FYNNEI. The CDR3 consists of 14 residues. Trimming took off 4 bases at V and 1 base at J, with 9 bases between the two ends.

This chain connects TRBV3-2 to TRBJ2-7; no check of the table's D call, TRBD2, against the DNA was made. TRBV3-2 is termed a pseudogene. CDR3 length: 15 amino acids. CDR3 protein: CASSQAPSGSYEQYF. CDR3 in DNA: TGTGCCAGCAGCCAAGCGCCTAGCGGAAGTTACGAGCAGTACTTC.

This clonotype showed up just a few times. The chain carries TRBV7-9 and TRBJ2-4; TRBD2 matches at 11 bases. Germline CDR1 reads SEHNR; CDR2 reads FQNEAQ (reference sequence). The CDR3 runs 21 residues. With V trimmed by 5 bases and J by 1 base, 19 bases remained unmatched. The CDR3: CASSPPPGLAALEGAKNIQYF. The CDR3 DNA reads as TGTGCCAGCAGCCCTCCCCCGGGACTAGCGGCCCTCGAGGGGGCCAAAAACATTCAGTACTTC.

V usage is TRBV29-1 and J usage is TRBJ1-1; a weak D match, TRBD1 (5 bases). Germline V CDR1 and CDR2: SQVTM, ANQGSEA. Deletions cut 6 bases from V and 10 bases from J, with 15 bases between. There are 11 residues in the CDR3. The CDR3 region is CSVIMSGGAFF. CDR3 DNA sequence: TGCAGCGTGATCATGTCCGGGGGAGCTTTCTTT.

The chain recombines TRBV19 with TRBJ1-5, with 8 positions matching TRBD1. The CDR3 contains 14 residues. The ends lost 7 bases at V and 3 bases at J; junction bases unmatched: 5. Germline V gene data show CDR1 as LNHDA and CDR2 as SQIVND (reference sequence). The CDR3 coding sequence is TGTGCCAGTACCGCAGGGGGCCACAATCAGCCCCAGCATTTT. Its protein is CASTAGGHNQPQHF.

Of note for this clonotype: Just one base apart from a much larger clone, this may be a read error. The chain couples TRBV2 to TRBJ1-1; no reliable D call. Germline CDR1 SNHLY, CDR2 FYNNEI. Trimming left V 7 bases short and J 5 bases short, with 11 bases between. There are 12 residues in the CDR3. CDR3 sequence: CASISSGTEAFF. CDR3 bases: TGTGCCAGCATCTCCTCCGGAACTGAAGCTTTCTTT.

This clonotype showed up many times. The rearrangement joins TRBV2 to TRBJ2-7; D may be TRBD2 (5 bases). Germline assignment: CDR1 SNHLY and CDR2 FYNNEI. CDR3 length equals 15 residues. V lost 3 bases, J lost 3 bases, and 15 bases lay in between. The CDR3 DNA reads TGTGCCAGCAGTGACCCTAGACGGACTTTCTACGAGCAGTACTTC. The encoded protein is CASSDPRRTFYEQYF.

This clonotype was seen only a few times. The chain has TRBV7-3 and TRBJ2-1; D is undetermined. Per germline, CDR1 SGHTA and CDR2 FQGTGA. The CDR3 is made up of 13 amino acids. With 1 base removed from V and 6 bases from J, the gap between germline ends came to 7 bases. The CDR3 nucleotides are TGTGCCAGCAGCTTAATGGGTGGCAATGAGCAGTTCTTC. Translating gives CASSLMGGNEQFF.

This clonotype was counted at least ten times. The chain recombines TRBV13 with TRBJ2-7; no firm D call. V lost 3 bases and J 3 bases, leaving 9 bases between the germline ends. From germline, CDR1 is PRHDT and CDR2 FYEKMQ (reference sequence). CDR3 length: 13 residues. CDR3 DNA: TGTGCCAGCAGCTTGTTTGGGGTCTACGAGCAGTACTTC. It codes for CASSLFGVYEQYF.

This clonotype appeared many times. This chain links TRBV6-1 with TRBJ2-7; D gene unclear. Germline-derived CDR1 and CDR2 are MNHNS and SASEGT. This CDR3 is built from 11 residues. Trimming removed 4 bases at V and 5 bases at J, with 6 bases between. The CDR3 loop is CASSVGDEQYF. CDR3 coding DNA: TGTGCCAGCAGTGTGGGCGACGAGCAGTACTTC.

This clonotype was seen ten or more times. The V gene is TRBV28, the J gene TRBJ1-6; 7 bases fit TRBD1. Germline CDR1 is MDHEN and CDR2 is SYDVKM. This CDR3 comprises 13 residues. V gave up 10 bases and J gave up 9 bases; unmatched junction bases: 9. The CDR3 DNA is TGTGCCACCTACCAATACAGGGGTTCACCCCTCCACTTT. Its protein product is CATYQYRGSPLHF.

This clonotype showed up just a few times. This sequence joins TRBV5-6 and TRBJ2-7, with 7 nucleotides matching TRBD2. CDR3 length: 16 amino acids. Looked up from germline, CDR1 is SGHDT and CDR2 is YYEEEE. Losses at the gene ends were 2 bases for V and 1 base for J; bases not matched to a gene: 9. CDR3 region: CASSFREASNSYEQYF. Here the CDR3 DNA reads TGTGCCAGCAGCTTCCGGGAGGCGTCTAATTCCTACGAGCAGTACTTC. The entire variable domain, with the rest obtained from reference TRBV5-6 and TRBJ2-7, is as follows: DAGVTQSPTHLIKTRGQQVTLRCSPKSGHDTVSWYQQALGQGPQFIFQYYEEEERQRGNFPDRFSGHQFPNYSSELNVNALLLGDSALYLCASSFREASNSYEQYFGPGTRLTVT.

Many counts were recorded for this clonotype. V gene TRBV2 combines with J gene TRBJ2-5, with a possible D match to TRBD1 (6 bases). Germline CDR1 is SNHLY and CDR2 is FYNNEI. V shed 7 bases and J shed 5 bases, with 11 bases lying between them. The CDR3 spans 12 residues. The CDR3: CASNRAGETQYF. The DNA for the CDR3 is TGTGCCAGCAACAGGGCAGGGGAGACCCAGTACTTC. Complete variable domain (other parts from reference TRBV2 and TRBJ2-5): EPEVTQTPSHQVTQMGQEVILRCVPISNHLYFYWYRQILGQKVEFLVSFYNNEISEKSEIFDDQFSVERPDGSNFTLKIRSTKLEDSAMYFCASNRAGETQYFGPGTRLLVL.

The rearrangement uses TRBV6-5 and TRBJ1-1; the D gene is possibly TRBD1 (5 bases). The CDR3 consists of 13 residues. V gave up 2 bases and J gave up 4 bases, with 8 bases separating them. CDR1 and CDR2 from the germline V gene are MNHEY and SVGAGI. Here the CDR3 reads CASSYTGTTEAFF. The CDR3 DNA reads as TGTGCCAGCAGTTACACGGGGACCACTGAAGCTTTCTTT.

The V gene is TRBV27, the J gene TRBJ2-7; the D gene is possibly TRBD2 (7 bases). The CDR3 is made up of 13 amino acids. V was trimmed by 2 bases and J by 6 bases, leaving 11 bases between them. Per the germline V gene, CDR1 is MNHEY and CDR2 is SMNVEV (reference sequence). The CDR3 region has the DNA TGTGCCAGCAGTTTACAGAGGGGGGGCGAGCAGTACTTC. As protein: CASSLQRGGEQYF.

The genes are TRBV19 and TRBJ1-1; 8 bases align to TRBD1. The CDR3 is 15 amino acids. The germline CDR1 and CDR2 sequences are LNHDA and SQIVND (reference sequence). After removal of 7 bases from V and 6 bases from J, the junction contained 13 bases not matched to a gene. The CDR3 is CASTPFGTGGAEAFF. The CDR3 nucleotides read TGTGCCAGTACCCCCTTTGGTACAGGGGGGGCTGAAGCTTTCTTT.

V and J are TRBV12-3 or TRBV12-4 and TRBJ1-2; TRBD1 matches at 8 bases. The CDR3 spans 14 residues. Germline trimming cut 5 bases from V and 6 bases from J; bases unmatched to any gene: 8. DNA for the CDR3: TGTGCCAGCAGTCTCCGACTGACAGGGGATGGCTACACCTTC. As protein: CASSLRLTGDGYTF.

This clonotype was recorded many times. In DNA, the CDR3 is TGTGCCAGCAGTTATCCGGGACAGGGTATGGAGACCCAGTACTTC. This encodes CASSYPGQGMETQYF. The rearrangement joins TRBV6-5 to TRBJ2-5, with 9 bases identical to TRBD1. Germline CDR1 MNHEY, CDR2 SVGAGI. The junction had 7 bases not matched to a gene; V was cut back by 3 bases and J by 5 bases. The CDR3 has 15 residues.

This clonotype was counted at least ten times. V gene TRBV19 combines with J gene TRBJ2-7, with 7 bases lining up with TRBD2. Trimming at V came to 5 bases and at J to 2 bases, leaving 9 bases not matched to a gene. The CDR3 length is 15 residues. Germline V CDR1 and CDR2: LNHDA, SQIVND (reference sequence). The CDR3 DNA reads as TGTGCCAGTAGTTCTGGCGGGAGCAAAGCCTACGAGCAGTACTTC. Translated, it gives CASSSGGSKAYEQYF. Using reference TRBV19 and TRBJ2-7 for the parts outside the CDR3, the full variable domain is DGGITQSPKYLFRKEGQNVTLSCEQNLNHDAMYWYRQDPGQGLRLIYYSQIVNDFQKGDIAEGYSVSREKKESFPLTVTSAQKNPTAFYLCASSSGGSKAYEQYFGPGTRLTVT.

This clonotype was seen a handful of times. The V and J genes are TRBV29-1 and TRBJ2-7; 8 bases match TRBD2. Trimming took 4 bases from V and 7 from J; bases not matched to a gene: 9. Germline V lookup: CDR1 SQVTM, CDR2 ANQGSEA. This CDR3 has 13 residues. The CDR3 region has the DNA TGCAGCGTTGTAATGGGGACTAGGGGAGAGCAGTACTTC. This codes for CSVVMGTRGEQYF.

This clonotype has at least ten counts. The chain recombines TRBV11-1 with TRBJ2-7, with TRBD2 identical over 10 bases. Germline-derived CDR1 and CDR2 are SGHAT and FQDESV (reference sequence). The V segment lost 5 bases and the J segment 3 bases; nucleotides outside the gene matches: 4. The CDR3 extends over 14 amino acids. For the CDR3, the DNA is TGTGCCAGCAGCATTCTAGCGGGAGTCTACGAGCAGTACTTC. This translates into CASSILAGVYEQYF.

Ten or more counts support this clonotype. The chain couples TRBV20-1 to TRBJ2-4; D remains ambiguous. Germline CDR1 and CDR2: DFQATT and SNEGSKA (reference sequence). Trimming removed 4 bases at V and 7 bases at J, with 8 bases between. The CDR3 totals 11 residues. CDR3 protein: CSAIHGNIQYF. In nucleotides, the CDR3 is TGCAGTGCTATTCACGGGAACATTCAGTACTTC.